The T cell receptor beta chain described here comes from a study of T cell repertoires in aging, cancer and after chemotherapy. Study-wide results and caveats: Loss of evenness, beyond lost richness, contributed to age-related TCR diversity decline in cancer patients.

Germline CDR1 SQVTM, CDR2 ANQGSEA. The trim removed 6 bases at V and 9 bases at J, leaving 12 bases unmatched. The CDR3 is made up of 14 amino acids. The template was genomic DNA from peripheral blood, not RNA. A mixed TRB-A/B primer pool amplified rearranged TRB by multiplex touch-down PCR. Via MiXCR, TCRdb re-called the multiplex PCR reads, giving one row per CDR3 protein. The sample includes some 3,100 distinct CDR3 sequences, around 21% seen only once; the top ten take more than 50%. By frequency in the sample, this clonotype is medium-sized. Its specificity is unknown. Sample: blood. The chain is built from TRBV29-1 and TRBJ2-1; 9 nucleotides line up with TRBD2. This TCR derives from a human donor with a solid tumor. As DNA, the CDR3 is TGCAGCGTGGATAGCGGGAGAACAATGAGTGAGCAGTTCTTC. It translates to CSVDSGRTMSEQFF.